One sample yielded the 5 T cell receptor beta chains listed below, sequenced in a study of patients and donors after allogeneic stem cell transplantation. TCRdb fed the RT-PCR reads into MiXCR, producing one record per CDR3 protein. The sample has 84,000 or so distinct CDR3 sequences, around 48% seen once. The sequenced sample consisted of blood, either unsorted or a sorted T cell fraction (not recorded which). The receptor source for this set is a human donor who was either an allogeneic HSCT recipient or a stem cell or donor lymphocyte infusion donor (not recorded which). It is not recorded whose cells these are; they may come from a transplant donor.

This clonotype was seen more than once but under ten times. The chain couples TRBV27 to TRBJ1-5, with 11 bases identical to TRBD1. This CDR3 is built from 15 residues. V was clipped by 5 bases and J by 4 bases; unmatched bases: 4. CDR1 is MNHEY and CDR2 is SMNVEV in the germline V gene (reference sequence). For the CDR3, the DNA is TGTGCCAGCAGTCCGGGACAGGGGGGGAATCAGCCCCAGCATTTT. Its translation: CASSPGQGGNQPQHF.

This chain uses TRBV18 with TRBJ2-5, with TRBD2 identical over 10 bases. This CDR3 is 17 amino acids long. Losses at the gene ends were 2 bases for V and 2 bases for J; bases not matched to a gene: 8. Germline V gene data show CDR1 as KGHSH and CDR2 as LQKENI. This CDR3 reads CASSPIPGLAFQETQYF. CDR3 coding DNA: TGTGCCAGCTCACCAATCCCGGGACTAGCGTTTCAAGAGACCCAGTACTTC.

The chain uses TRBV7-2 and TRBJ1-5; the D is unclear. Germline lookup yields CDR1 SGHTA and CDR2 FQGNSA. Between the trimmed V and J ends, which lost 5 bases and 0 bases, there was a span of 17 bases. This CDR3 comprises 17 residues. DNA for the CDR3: TGTGCCAGCAGCCCGCGGACCGCAAGCTATAGCAATCAGCCCCAGCATTTT. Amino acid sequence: CASSPRTASYSNQPQHF.

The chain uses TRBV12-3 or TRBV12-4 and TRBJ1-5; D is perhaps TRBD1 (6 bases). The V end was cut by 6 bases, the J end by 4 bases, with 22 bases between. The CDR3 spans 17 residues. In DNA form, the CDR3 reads TGTGCCAGCAGAAGTTATGGGGGGCGCGGTATTAATCAGCCCCAGCATTTT. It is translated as CASRSYGGRGINQPQHF.

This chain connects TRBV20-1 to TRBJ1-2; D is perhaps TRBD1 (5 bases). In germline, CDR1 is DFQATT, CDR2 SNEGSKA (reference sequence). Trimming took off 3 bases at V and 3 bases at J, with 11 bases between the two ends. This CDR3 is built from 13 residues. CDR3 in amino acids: CSARKGSDYGYTF. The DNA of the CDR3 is TGCAGTGCTAGGAAGGGGTCGGACTATGGCTACACCTTC.